This TCR beta chain was captured by sequencing in a study of patients and donors after allogeneic stem cell transplantation. Germline V lookup: CDR1 DFQATT, CDR2 SNEGSKA (reference sequence). The CDR3 sequence is 15 residues long. Losses at the gene ends were 1 base for V and 3 bases for J; bases not matched to a gene: 5. A single record per CDR3 protein comes from TCRdb applying MiXCR to the RT-PCR reads. The sample yields about 40,000 distinct CDR3 sequences, roughly 30% seen once. Sequenced: blood, either unsorted or a sorted T cell fraction (not recorded which). This rearrangement joins TRBV20-1 to TRBJ2-3; 9 bases are shared with TRBD2. The TCR sequence derives from a human donor who was either an allogeneic HSCT recipient or a stem cell or donor lymphocyte infusion donor (not recorded which). It is not recorded whose cells these are; they may come from a transplant donor. The CDR3: CSARVRLAATDTQYF. As DNA, the CDR3 is TGCAGTGCTAGAGTGAGACTAGCGGCAACAGATACGCAGTATTTT.